This T cell receptor beta chain originates from a study of follicular helper T cells after annual influenza vaccination. This clone was seen a few times. Noted time point: 2015-2016 season, pre-vaccination. Sequencing of TCRB used Survey level resolution. Data came from immunoSEQ multiplex PCR; TCRdb stores just in-frame clones and leaves some out. The data hold 2,000 to 2,500 clones, with around 87% observed a single time. Germline lookup yields CDR1 SGHAT and CDR2 FQNNGV. This CDR3 is 13 amino acids long. The ends lost 5 bases at V and 6 bases at J; junction bases unmatched: 6. The specimen comprised CXCR5- memory CD4+ T cells sorted from blood, sampled on the day of influenza vaccination. The rearrangement links TRBV11-2 to TRBJ1-2; 7 nucleotides line up with TRBD1. The receptor was derived from an adult who received the influenza vaccine. The CDR3 nucleotides read TGTGCCAGCAGCCCGGACAGGATAGATGGCTACACCTTC. Translated, it gives CASSPDRIDGYTF.